Ten or more counts support the clone carrying this T cell receptor (beta chain). Its antigen is not identified. The read falls 3 residues short of the CDR3 end, and the missing part is taken from the germline J gene. This specimen belongs to a study of T cell clonality in common variable immunodeficiency. Study-wide results and caveats: In common variable immunodeficiency, TCR beta chains reportedly carried fewer deletions and N-nucleotide insertions.

V shed 0 bases and J shed 0 bases, with 14 bases lying between them. The CDR3 contains 16 residues. Germline CDR1 DFQATT, CDR2 SNEGSKA (reference sequence). Produced via immunoSEQ multiplex PCR; TCRdb's table is partial and in-frame only. The sample holds 25,000 to 30,000 clones, and no clone turns up only once. This clonotype was sampled from a human donor with common variable immunodeficiency. The gene calls are TRBV20-1 and TRBJ1-1, with a weak D call TRBD1 (5 bases). The sequenced material came from peripheral blood mononuclear cells. CDR3 sequence reads: CSARDVEGQLNTEAFF. The CDR3 bases that were read are TGCAGTGCTAGAGATGTAGAGGGGCAGCTGAACACTGAA.